This T cell receptor (beta chain) was obtained from a study of regulatory T cells in long-lasting Graves disease. This clonotype came up a few times. The TCR beta library used iRepertoire HTBI primers with Arm-PCR amplification of CDR3. Each CDR3 protein is one row after TCRdb ran MiXCR on the multiplex PCR reads. The data show 500,000 to 700,000 distinct CDR3 sequences, about 30% seen once. Time point reported: persistent/refractory GD, antithyroid drugs over 5 years with positive TRAb. TCR sequences were obtained from RNA taken from PBMCs. An endocrinology department in Xi'an, China, supplied the patients. Trimming took off 3 bases at V and 8 bases at J, with 13 bases between the two ends. Germline CDR1 is MNHEY and CDR2 is SVGAGI. The CDR3 length is 13 residues.

The chain is built from TRBV6-5 and TRBJ1-1; a weak D match, TRBD1 (5 bases). Specimen: peripheral blood mononuclear cells (PBMCs), collected when the disease was refractory, from a patient treated with antithyroid drugs. The TCR sequence derives from a female donor with Graves disease. CDR3 sequence reads: CASSYRGGPEAFF. The CDR3 nucleotides read TGTGCCAGCAGTTATAGGGGAGGTCCCGAAGCTTTCTTT.